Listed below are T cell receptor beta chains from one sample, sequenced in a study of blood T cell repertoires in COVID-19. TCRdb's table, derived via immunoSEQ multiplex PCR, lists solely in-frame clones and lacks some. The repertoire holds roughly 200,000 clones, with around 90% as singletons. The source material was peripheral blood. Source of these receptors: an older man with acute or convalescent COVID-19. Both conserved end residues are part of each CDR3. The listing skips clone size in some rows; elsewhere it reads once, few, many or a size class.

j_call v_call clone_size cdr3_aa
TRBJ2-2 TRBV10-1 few CASSEGERSTGELFF
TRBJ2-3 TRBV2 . CASSEDVAGVITDTQYF
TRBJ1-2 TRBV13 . CASSLSTGNGYTF
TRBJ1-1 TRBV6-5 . CAIRTGNTEAFF
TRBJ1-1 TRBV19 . CASMREANTEAFF
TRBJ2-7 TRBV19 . CASSGGSGPWEQYF
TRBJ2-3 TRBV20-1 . CSASWGSGRDADTQYF
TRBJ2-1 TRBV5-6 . CASSHTGTSPRGEQFF
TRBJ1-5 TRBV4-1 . CASSQTALMGQPQHF
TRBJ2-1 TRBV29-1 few CSVEEQRGLYNEQFF
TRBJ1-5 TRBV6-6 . CTSNQNGQSNQPQHF
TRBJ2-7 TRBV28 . CASRPPSLAGGPNLREQYF
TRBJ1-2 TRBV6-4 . CASRGQGRGYTF
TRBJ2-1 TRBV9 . CASSVEGGRIQTSSYNEQFF
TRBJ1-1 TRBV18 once CASSPGQGVNTEAFF
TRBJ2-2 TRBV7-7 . CASSPTTGETAGELFF
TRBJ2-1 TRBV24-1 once CATSRTHEQFF
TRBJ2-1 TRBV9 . CASSSTSGYNEQFF
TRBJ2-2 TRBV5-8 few CASSLEGSRTGELFF
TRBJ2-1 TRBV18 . CASSPWRSGEQFF
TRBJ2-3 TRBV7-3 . CASSSGLAADTQYF
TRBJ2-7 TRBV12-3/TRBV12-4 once CASSFRGYEQYF
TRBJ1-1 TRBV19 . CASSPGRLGGDTEAFF
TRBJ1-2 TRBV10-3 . CAIRGDTAYYGYTF
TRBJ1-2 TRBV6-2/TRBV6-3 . CASSSWTVSYGYTF
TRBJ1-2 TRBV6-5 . CASSYSGTVHGYTF
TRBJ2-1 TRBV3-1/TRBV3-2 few CASSQDPTTYDEQFF
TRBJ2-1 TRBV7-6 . CASSLTSGSINEQFF
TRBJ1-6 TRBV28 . CASRSPMMTGSYSPLHF
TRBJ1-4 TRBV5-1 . CASSSTGRSNEKLFF
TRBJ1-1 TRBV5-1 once CASSFSRVENTEAFF
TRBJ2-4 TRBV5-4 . CASSLGGTSGRVAKNIQYF
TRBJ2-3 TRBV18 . CASSPPSGGTDTQYF
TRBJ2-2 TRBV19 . CASNDPADGELFF
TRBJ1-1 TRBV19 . CASTRTGEAFF
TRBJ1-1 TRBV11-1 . CASSSRTEAFF
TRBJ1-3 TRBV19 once CASTIRNSGNTIYF
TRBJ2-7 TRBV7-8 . CASSLASSSGSYEQYF
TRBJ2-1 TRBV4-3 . CASSQDKSFNEQFF
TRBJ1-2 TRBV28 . CASRFIGYGYTF
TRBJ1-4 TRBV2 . CASIEDVQGEKLFF
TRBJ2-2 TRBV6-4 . CASSDSRLAGGNTGELFF
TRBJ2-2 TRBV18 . CASSLHRDTNTGELFF
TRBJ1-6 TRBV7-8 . CASSRDTRGNSPLHF
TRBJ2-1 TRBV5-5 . CASSFAGTRIHEQFF
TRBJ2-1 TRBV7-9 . CASSRDILSYNEQFF